Below, one TCR beta chain is given with its context. The antigen is not known. As to treatment: oral pan-JAK inhibitor, 5-10 mg twice daily. Extracted RNA was reverse transcribed into cDNA, the sequencing template. The assay was immunoSEQ multiplex PCR, and TCRdb's table has in-frame clones only and misses some. The sample consists of 110,000 or so clones, roughly three fifths of them appearing once. This specimen comes from a study of CD8+ T cells in alopecia areata. Study-wide context: Treated patients swallowed 5 to 10 mg of oral tofacitinib twice daily. Tofacitinib ran 6 to 18 months, followed by 6 months off drug. General observations from the study: Scalp and blood samples kept many expanded lesional clones throughout tofacitinib.

The germline V gene has CDR1 MNHNY and CDR2 SVGAGI (reference sequence). J gave up 4 bases and V 8 bases, and 7 bases lay outside the gene matches. The CDR3 sequence is 15 residues long. This chain joins TRBV6-6 and TRBJ2-5, with 13 bases identical to TRBD2. The receptor comes from a human donor with alopecia areata. The sequencing used CD4+ T cells sorted from blood, collected at week 24, from a patient treated with tofacitinib. The CDR3 DNA reads as TGTGCCAGCCAGACTAGCGGGGGGCCCCGAGAGACCCAGTACTTC. Residues: CASQTSGGPRETQYF.